The clone carrying this T cell receptor (beta chain) was observed at least ten times. Its antigen is unidentified. The data were taken from a study of T cells in Graves' hyperthyroidism and ophthalmopathy. Study-level findings and limits: Patients with ophthalmopathy were separated from those with stable hyperthyroidism by a 13 V-J model.

The CDR3 regions of TCR beta were amplified from RNA transcripts. The HTBI set primed first-round TCR CDR3 RT-PCR. MiXCR, applied by TCRdb to the multiplex PCR reads, yields one record per CDR3 protein. The repertoire holds under 800,000 distinct CDR3 sequences, with about 14% as singletons. The germline gives CDR1 SGHRS, CDR2 YFSETQ. V was shortened by 4 bases and J by 5 bases, with 16 bases between the two germline ends. There are 15 residues in the CDR3. Diagnostic decisions used clinical symptoms, serum thyroxine and TRAb, thyroid ultrasound and orbital computed tomography. The V call is TRBV5-1, the J call TRBJ2-1; tentative D call: TRBD2 (5 bases). The sequenced material came from blood. The TCR sequence derives from a woman between 18 and 29 years old with Graves' hyperthyroidism. The CDR3 is CASSLSNQRNNEQFF. In DNA form, the CDR3 reads TGCGCCAGCAGCCTGTCTAACCAGCGGAACAATGAGCAGTTCTTC.